This TCR beta chain is drawn from a study of cytomegalovirus exposure and HLA in healthy donors. Whole-study findings and limits: With further analysis later on, most CMV-associated TCR beta chains appeared HLA-restricted.

Trimming took off 1 base at V and 5 bases at J, with 20 bases between the two ends. Germline V gene data show CDR1 as SGHVS and CDR2 as FQNEAQ. This CDR3 spans 17 amino acids. About this clone: Its antigen is not identified.

The study ran its PCR with 60 Vbeta and 13 Jbeta primers. This table comes from immunoSEQ multiplex PCR, and its TCRdb copy is limited to in-frame clones, with some not included. The top ten hold around 2% of the sample, which has approximately 210,000 clones, over 75% seen once. V gene TRBV7-8 combines with J gene TRBJ2-5, with TRBD1 as a possible D gene (5 bases). Source material: PBMCs. This clonotype was sampled from a man in his late teens or twenties in good health and CMV-seronegative. Here the CDR3 DNA reads TGTGCCAGCAGCTTAGACGCAGGGCCCACGTTATGGGAGACCCAGTACTTC. As protein: CASSLDAGPTLWETQYF.